This TCR beta chain was sequenced for a study of identical twins. The CDR3 is made up of 16 amino acids. V trimming: 2 bases; J trimming: 5 bases; junction bases outside the gene matches: 9. CDR1 and CDR2 from the germline V gene are SGHRS and YFSETQ. TCRdb used MiXCR to reprocess the 5' RACE reads, holding one entry per CDR3 protein. The table records 430,000 or so distinct CDR3 sequences, less than 25% of them present only once. This sample was shared with a second study, whose subject was T cells expressing NK-cell markers. That study reports: In sorted CD3+CD56+NKG2C+, CD3+CD56+NKG2C- and CD3+CD56-NKG2C+ T cells, TCR beta repertoires were obtained. In six donors, dominant NKG2C+ clonotypes were roughly 1.0-7.0% of CD8+ T cells.

V and J are TRBV5-1 and TRBJ2-5, with 10 bases aligning to TRBD1. This TCR was sampled from a woman aged 18-29 years in good health. The sequenced material came from CD4+ T cells sorted from blood. CDR3 DNA sequence: TGCGCCAGCAGCTTCGTCGGGACAGGGGAGGGTGAGACCCAGTACTTC. Encoded protein: CASSFVGTGEGETQYF.